This TCR beta chain is drawn from a study of T cell repertoires in cytomegalovirus infection. As regards this clonotype: Its antigen remains unknown.

CDR3 size: 15 residues. After removal of 7 bases from V and 4 bases from J, the junction contained 5 bases not matched to a gene. Germline CDR1 reads SNHLY; CDR2 reads FYNNEI. TCRdb independently ran MiXCR on the reads; one entry per CDR3 protein. The table lists hundreds of thousands of distinct CDR3 sequences, 25% to 35% of them singletons, with 15% to 25% in the top ten. The source material was cultured PBMCs, sampled from culture after CMV antigen stimulation. The V gene is TRBV2, the J gene TRBJ2-2; 11 bases are a match to TRBD2. This TCR derives from a human donor in good health (CMV status not recorded). Some clones in this sample may be carry-over from other donors' samples. In nucleotides, the CDR3 is TGTGCCAGCAAGTTAGCGGGAGGGCCCACCGGGGAGCTGTTTTTT. Amino acid sequence: CASKLAGGPTGELFF.